These T cell receptor beta chains were read from a single sample in a study of shared clonotypes between healthy human individuals. Assay: immunoSEQ multiplex PCR; the TCRdb copy retains only in-frame clones and omits some. Of some 2,500,000 clones listed, over 85% are singletons. The specimen sequenced was naive CD4+ T cells from PBMCs. These receptors were collected from a young man in good health. Some clones in this sample may be carry-over from other donors' samples. Both conserved end residues are part of each CDR3. The D gene is left open where the match is weak. Some rows have no size entry. The others give once, few or many, or a class for an expanded clone.

clone_size: -
d_call: -
j_call: TRBJ1-1
v_call: TRBV7-3
cdr3_aa: CASSFGTNTEAFF
cdr3_nt: TGTGCCAGCAGCTTTGGTACCAACACTGAAGCTTTCTTT

clone_size: -
d_call: TRBD1
j_call: TRBJ1-3
v_call: TRBV7-3
cdr3_aa: CASSLGARPGGNRSGNTIYF
cdr3_nt: TGTGCCAGCAGCTTAGGCGCCCGGCCAGGGGGCAACCGATCTGGAAACACCATATATTTT

clone_size: -
d_call: -
j_call: TRBJ2-7
v_call: TRBV19
cdr3_aa: CASSTLGGEQYF
cdr3_nt: TGTGCCAGTAGTACCCTAGGAGGGGAGCAGTACTTC

clone_size: -
d_call: -
j_call: TRBJ2-7
v_call: TRBV11-3
cdr3_aa: CASSRRGGRDEQYF
cdr3_nt: TGTGCCAGCAGCCGCAGGGGGGGTAGAGACGAGCAGTACTTC

clone_size: -
d_call: TRBD2
j_call: TRBJ2-1
v_call: TRBV5-1
cdr3_aa: CASSQDPTSGSYNEQFF
cdr3_nt: TGCGCCAGCAGCCAGGACCCTACTAGCGGCTCCTACAATGAGCAGTTCTTC

clone_size: -
d_call: TRBD1
j_call: TRBJ2-5
v_call: TRBV6-1
cdr3_aa: CASSDLDRGIQETQYF
cdr3_nt: TGTGCCAGCAGTGACTTGGACAGGGGGATTCAAGAGACCCAGTACTTC

clone_size: -
d_call: TRBD2
j_call: TRBJ2-1
v_call: TRBV11-1
cdr3_aa: CASSPTLAGGQIEQFF
cdr3_nt: TGTGCCAGCAGCCCGACCCTAGCGGGAGGTCAGATTGAGCAGTTCTTC

clone_size: -
d_call: TRBD2
j_call: TRBJ2-2
v_call: TRBV30
cdr3_aa: CASPRAGGPATGELFF
cdr3_nt: TGTGCCAGCCCGCGGGCGGGAGGGCCGGCCACCGGGGAGCTGTTTTTT

clone_size: -
d_call: -
j_call: TRBJ2-2
v_call: TRBV6-1
cdr3_aa: CASSEQATGELFF
cdr3_nt: TGTGCCAGCAGTGAACAAGCCACCGGGGAGCTGTTTTTT

clone_size: -
d_call: TRBD1
j_call: TRBJ1-2
v_call: TRBV4-3
cdr3_aa: CASSQAGTGGRKHTF
cdr3_nt: TGCGCCAGCAGCCAAGCCGGGACAGGGGGCCGTAAGCACACCTTC

clone_size: -
d_call: -
j_call: TRBJ2-3
v_call: TRBV9
cdr3_aa: CASSVDAADTQYF
cdr3_nt: TGTGCCAGCAGCGTAGACGCCGCAGATACGCAGTATTTT

clone_size: -
d_call: -
j_call: TRBJ1-5
v_call: TRBV2
cdr3_aa: CASRKQGGEDQPQHF
cdr3_nt: TGTGCCAGCAGGAAACAGGGAGGGGAGGATCAGCCCCAGCATTTT

clone_size: few
d_call: -
j_call: TRBJ2-3
v_call: TRBV30
cdr3_aa: CAWSVPKGVGTDTQYF
cdr3_nt: TGTGCCTGGAGTGTACCAAAGGGAGTTGGCACAGATACGCAGTATTTT

clone_size: -
d_call: -
j_call: TRBJ2-7
v_call: TRBV5-1
cdr3_aa: CASSLARQASYEQYF
cdr3_nt: TGCGCCAGCAGCCTCGCCAGACAGGCTTCCTACGAGCAGTACTTC

clone_size: -
d_call: -
j_call: TRBJ2-6
v_call: TRBV6-1
cdr3_aa: CASSEAGYRRDSGANVLTF
cdr3_nt: TGTGCCAGCAGTGAAGCTGGTTACAGGAGAGACTCTGGGGCCAACGTCCTGACTTTC

clone_size: -
d_call: TRBD2
j_call: TRBJ2-3
v_call: TRBV6-5
cdr3_aa: CASSYLADSTDTQYF
cdr3_nt: TGTGCCAGCAGTTACCTAGCGGACAGCACAGATACGCAGTATTTT

clone_size: -
d_call: TRBD2
j_call: TRBJ2-5
v_call: TRBV28
cdr3_aa: CASSSGTSRGETQYF
cdr3_nt: TGTGCCAGCAGTTCCGGGACTAGCCGAGGGGAGACCCAGTACTTC

clone_size: -
d_call: TRBD2
j_call: TRBJ2-7
v_call: TRBV5-1
cdr3_aa: CASSFSSGLAGGPPYEQYF
cdr3_nt: TGCGCCAGCAGCTTCTCCTCGGGACTAGCGGGAGGCCCCCCCTACGAGCAGTACTTC

clone_size: -
d_call: TRBD2
j_call: TRBJ2-1
v_call: TRBV5-4
cdr3_aa: CASSGGLLAGELNEQFF
cdr3_nt: TGTGCCAGCAGCGGTGGTTTGCTAGCGGGAGAGTTGAATGAGCAGTTCTTC

clone_size: -
d_call: -
j_call: TRBJ2-7
v_call: TRBV27
cdr3_aa: CASSLRGGAGGLIYEQYF
cdr3_nt: TGTGCCAGCAGTTTACGAGGAGGGGCAGGTGGGTTGATCTACGAGCAGTACTTC

clone_size: -
d_call: TRBD1
j_call: TRBJ2-7
v_call: TRBV18
cdr3_aa: CASSSTGKHEQYF
cdr3_nt: TGTGCCAGCTCATCGACAGGGAAACACGAGCAGTACTTC

clone_size: -
d_call: -
j_call: TRBJ1-4
v_call: TRBV4-1
cdr3_aa: CASSQVRGPLNEKLFF
cdr3_nt: TGCGCCAGCAGCCAAGTCCGTGGGCCCCTGAATGAAAAACTGTTTTTT

clone_size: -
d_call: -
j_call: TRBJ1-2
v_call: TRBV6-5
cdr3_aa: CASSYGGTYGYTF
cdr3_nt: TGTGCCAGCAGTTACGGGGGAACCTATGGCTACACCTTC

clone_size: -
d_call: -
j_call: TRBJ1-1
v_call: TRBV30
cdr3_aa: CAWETGPDTEAFF
cdr3_nt: TGTGCCTGGGAAACTGGTCCGGACACTGAAGCTTTCTTT

clone_size: -
d_call: TRBD2
j_call: TRBJ2-7
v_call: TRBV5-1
cdr3_aa: CASSLGGTSGNYEQYF
cdr3_nt: TGCGCCAGCAGCTTGGGGGGGACTAGCGGGAACTACGAGCAGTACTTC

clone_size: -
d_call: TRBD1
j_call: TRBJ1-3
v_call: TRBV4-3
cdr3_aa: CASSQDLQGLGNTIYF
cdr3_nt: TGCGCCAGCAGCCAAGATTTACAGGGGCTAGGAAACACCATATATTTT

clone_size: -
d_call: -
j_call: TRBJ2-1
v_call: TRBV25-1
cdr3_aa: CASSEGGSRDEQFF
cdr3_nt: TGTGCCAGCAGTGAGGGAGGCTCCCGGGATGAGCAGTTCTTC

clone_size: -
d_call: TRBD1
j_call: TRBJ1-4
v_call: TRBV30
cdr3_aa: CAWTQDRANEKLFF
cdr3_nt: TGTGCCTGGACCCAGGACAGGGCTAATGAAAAACTGTTTTTT

clone_size: -
d_call: -
j_call: TRBJ2-5
v_call: TRBV5-8
cdr3_aa: CASMPRQETQYF
cdr3_nt: TGTGCCAGCATGCCTCGTCAAGAGACCCAGTACTTC

clone_size: -
d_call: -
j_call: TRBJ1-2
v_call: TRBV6-5
cdr3_aa: CASSYGLSYGYTF
cdr3_nt: TGTGCCAGCAGTTATGGCCTTAGCTATGGCTACACCTTC

clone_size: -
d_call: TRBD1
j_call: TRBJ2-1
v_call: TRBV6-6
cdr3_aa: CASSYVQGVGNEQFF
cdr3_nt: TGTGCCAGCAGTTACGTCCAGGGGGTGGGTAATGAGCAGTTCTTC

clone_size: -
d_call: -
j_call: TRBJ2-7
v_call: TRBV5-6
cdr3_aa: CASSPLGVNYEQYF
cdr3_nt: TGTGCCAGCAGCCCGCTGGGGGTGAACTACGAGCAGTACTTC

clone_size: -
d_call: TRBD2
j_call: TRBJ2-3
v_call: TRBV7-9
cdr3_aa: CASSYLAGVSDTQYF
cdr3_nt: TGTGCCAGCAGTTACTTAGCGGGAGTATCAGATACGCAGTATTTT

clone_size: few
d_call: -
j_call: TRBJ1-5
v_call: TRBV19
cdr3_aa: CASTGQVGNQPQHF
cdr3_nt: TGTGCCAGTACGGGCCAGGTAGGGAATCAGCCCCAGCATTTT

clone_size: -
d_call: -
j_call: TRBJ2-3
v_call: TRBV5-6
cdr3_aa: CASSLVSLTDTQYF
cdr3_nt: TGTGCCAGCAGCTTGGTGAGCCTCACAGATACGCAGTATTTT

clone_size: -
d_call: -
j_call: TRBJ1-5
v_call: TRBV27
cdr3_aa: CASHTPGSQTPHQPQHF
cdr3_nt: TGTGCCAGTCACACTCCCGGATCCCAAACCCCGCATCAGCCCCAGCATTTT

clone_size: once
d_call: -
j_call: TRBJ2-2
v_call: TRBV6-5
cdr3_aa: CASSYHGGELFF
cdr3_nt: TGTGCCAGCAGTTACCACGGCGGGGAGCTGTTTTTT

clone_size: -
d_call: -
j_call: TRBJ2-7
v_call: TRBV11-3
cdr3_aa: CASSLDRTREQYF
cdr3_nt: TGTGCCAGCAGCTTAGACAGAACGAGGGAGCAGTACTTC

clone_size: -
d_call: TRBD2
j_call: TRBJ2-1
v_call: TRBV2
cdr3_aa: CASNAGLAGPGGFF
cdr3_nt: TGTGCCAGCAACGCGGGGCTAGCGGGCCCTGGGGGGTTCTTC

clone_size: -
d_call: TRBD2
j_call: TRBJ2-3
v_call: TRBV30
cdr3_aa: CGWASGRAGADTQYF
cdr3_nt: TGTGGCTGGGCTAGCGGGAGGGCCGGGGCAGATACGCAGTATTTT

clone_size: -
d_call: -
j_call: TRBJ2-7
v_call: TRBV6-6
cdr3_aa: CASSRLDTPYEQYF
cdr3_nt: TGTGCCAGCAGTCGCCTGGACACCCCCTACGAGCAGTACTTC

clone_size: -
d_call: -
j_call: TRBJ2-4
v_call: TRBV25-1
cdr3_aa: CASSEGAKNIQYF
cdr3_nt: TGTGCCAGCAGTGAGGGGGCCAAAAACATTCAGTACTTC

clone_size: -
d_call: -
j_call: TRBJ2-6
v_call: TRBV19
cdr3_aa: CASSLGNSGANVLTF
cdr3_nt: TGTGCCAGTAGCCTTGGTAATTCTGGGGCCAACGTCCTGACTTTC

clone_size: -
d_call: TRBD2
j_call: TRBJ2-3
v_call: TRBV27
cdr3_aa: CASSLSSGSPTDTQYF
cdr3_nt: TGTGCCAGCAGCCTTAGTAGCGGGAGTCCCACGGATACGCAGTATTTT